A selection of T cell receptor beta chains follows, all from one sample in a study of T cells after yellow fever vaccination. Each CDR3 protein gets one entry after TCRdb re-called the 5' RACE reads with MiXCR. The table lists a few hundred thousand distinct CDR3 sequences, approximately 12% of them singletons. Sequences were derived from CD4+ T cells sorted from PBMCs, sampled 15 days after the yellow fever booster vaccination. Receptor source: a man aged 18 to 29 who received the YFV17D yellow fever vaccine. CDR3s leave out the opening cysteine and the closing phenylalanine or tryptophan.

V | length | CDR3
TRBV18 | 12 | ASSPQRSHYEQY
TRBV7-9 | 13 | ASSPPNGENQPQH
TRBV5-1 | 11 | ASSFSQGTEAF
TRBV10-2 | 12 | ASNGTPNVIEAF
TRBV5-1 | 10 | ASSQDRDEQF
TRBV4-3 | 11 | ASSQGGAYEQY
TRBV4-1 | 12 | ASSQLAGANVLT
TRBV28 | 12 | ASSLVGRDYGYT
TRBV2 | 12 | ASSTGGAGGELF
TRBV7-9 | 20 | ASRPKLQDQSRTGTYTDTQY
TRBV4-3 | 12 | ASSQDPDTYGYT
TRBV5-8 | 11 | ASSLRRQAEAF
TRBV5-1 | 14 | ASRQRGVGRHNEQF
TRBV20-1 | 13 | SAPGRQGTSYEQY
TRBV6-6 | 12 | ASCRQGLGQPQH